The 30 T cell receptor beta chains presented below share a single source sample, sequenced in a study of shared clonotypes between healthy human individuals. Some clones are missing from TCRdb's copy, which holds only in-frame ones; the method was immunoSEQ multiplex PCR. The sample yields more than 1.2 million clones, roughly 98.5% seen once. Sequencing was performed on naive CD4+ T cells sorted from blood. Indicated subset: CD45RA+ positively selected. These receptors were taken from a man aged 25 to 40 in good health.

The rearrangement uses TRBV18 and TRBJ1-2, with TRBD1 matching 8 bases. This CDR3 region has 15 residues. Trimming removed 0 bases from V and 6 bases from J; junction bases left unmatched: 6. Germline V gene data show CDR1 as KGHSH and CDR2 as LQKENI. The CDR3 DNA sequence: TGTGCCAGCTCACCACCCGGACAGGGCCGAGATGGCTACACCTTC. Amino acids: CASSPPGQGRDGYTF.

The V call is TRBV7-2, the J call TRBJ2-7, with 8 bases fitting TRBD2. CDR1 SGHTA and CDR2 FQGNSA come from the germline V gene. The CDR3 totals 18 residues. V lost 2 bases, J lost 3 bases, and 15 bases stayed unmatched. DNA for the CDR3: TGTGCCAGCAGCTTACAGTCCGTTAGGGCAGCGGGAGTCTACGAGCAGTACTTC. Amino acid sequence: CASSLQSVRAAGVYEQYF.

The gene calls are TRBV6-5 and TRBJ2-7; possibly TRBD1 for D (5 bases). The V and J ends lost 2 bases and 7 bases respectively, with 15 bases between them. From germline, CDR1 is MNHEY and CDR2 SVGAGI. This CDR3 is built from 14 residues. CDR3 nucleotide sequence: TGTGCCAGCAGTTACCGGCAGGGTGCGTGGGAGCAGTACTTC. Amino acid sequence: CASSYRQGAWEQYF.

The chain combines TRBV5-1 with TRBJ1-4; D unclear. The CDR3 extends over 15 amino acids. V dropped 0 bases and J dropped 7 bases, with 13 bases sitting between them. From germline, CDR1 is SGHRS and CDR2 YFSETQ. CDR3 sequence (DNA): TGCGCCAGCAGCTTGGCTCGCCCGGGCGGTGAAAAACTGTTTTTT. Translation gives CASSLARPGGEKLFF. The variable domain in full, with the rest retrieved from reference TRBV5-1 and TRBJ1-4, is KAGVTQTPRYLIKTRGQQVTLSCSPISGHRSVSWYQQTPGQGLQFLFEYFSETQRNKGNFPGRFSGRQFSNSRSEMNVSTLELGDSALYLCASSLARPGGEKLFFGSGTQLSVL.

This sequence joins TRBV2 and TRBJ2-5; D may be TRBD1 (6 bases). Germline-derived CDR1 and CDR2 are SNHLY and FYNNEI. This CDR3 region has 13 residues. V was pared by 6 bases and J by 1 base, with 9 bases between. The CDR3 region has the DNA TGTGCCAGCAGCCAGGGGTTCCAAGAGACCCAGTACTTC. The encoded protein is CASSQGFQETQYF.

The V call is TRBV11-2, the J call TRBJ2-2; D gene ambiguous. CDR3 size: 13 residues. The germline gives CDR1 SGHAT, CDR2 FQNNGV. Deletions cut 1 base from V and 4 bases from J, with 4 bases between. The CDR3 nucleotides read TGTGCCAGCAGCTTAGGGTCCACCGGGGAGCTGTTTTTT. Translating it yields CASSLGSTGELFF. The variable domain in full, completed from reference TRBV11-2 and TRBJ2-2, reads EAGVAQSPRYKIIEKRQSVAFWCNPISGHATLYWYQQILGQGPKLLIQFQNNGVVDDSQLPKDRFSAERLKGVDSTLKIQPAKLEDSAVYLCASSLGSTGELFFGEGSRLTVL.

The J gene is TRBJ2-7, the V gene TRBV5-6; 8 bases match TRBD1. V trimming: 2 bases; J trimming: 2 bases; junction bases outside the gene matches: 9. Germline V gene lookup returns CDR1 SGHDT and CDR2 YYEEEE. CDR3 length equals 16 residues. The CDR3 bases are TGTGCCAGCAGCTTCGGGACAGGCGTAATTCCCTACGAGCAGTACTTC. Residues: CASSFGTGVIPYEQYF.

V and J are TRBV9 and TRBJ2-3; unclear D gene. There are 18 residues in the CDR3. Germline CDR1 and CDR2: SGDLS and YYNGEE. Deletions cut 4 bases from V and 0 bases from J, with 21 bases between. DNA for the CDR3: TGTGCCAGCAGCATTAGCTTCCGCCGACGGTCTAGCACAGATACGCAGTATTTT. This translates into CASSISFRRRSSTDTQYF.

The rearrangement links TRBV5-1 to TRBJ1-2; D unclear. V lost 5 bases to trimming and J lost 0 bases, with 8 bases between them. Germline V gene lookup returns CDR1 SGHRS and CDR2 YFSETQ. CDR3 length equals 13 residues. DNA for the CDR3: TGCGCCAGCAGGCTGGAACCTAACTATGGCTACACCTTC. This codes for CASRLEPNYGYTF.

The chain joins TRBV11-2 to TRBJ2-3, with D possibly being TRBD2 (6 bases). Germline-derived CDR1 and CDR2 are SGHAT and FQNNGV. The V end was cut by 5 bases, the J end by 0 bases, with 9 bases between. This CDR3 is 14 amino acids long. In DNA, the CDR3 is TGTGCCAGCAGCCCGCGGGGTAGCACAGATACGCAGTATTTT. This encodes CASSPRGSTDTQYF. The full variable domain, in which reference TRBV11-2 and TRBJ2-3 provide the parts outside the CDR3, is EAGVAQSPRYKIIEKRQSVAFWCNPISGHATLYWYQQILGQGPKLLIQFQNNGVVDDSQLPKDRFSAERLKGVDSTLKIQPAKLEDSAVYLCASSPRGSTDTQYFGPGTRLTVL.

The chain links TRBV6-5 to TRBJ1-3; D uncertain. Germline CDR1 reads MNHEY; CDR2 reads SVGAGI. This CDR3 spans 16 amino acids. Trimming stripped 4 bases from V and 0 bases from J, with 13 bases between. This chain's CDR3 is CASSSPHRFSGNTIYF. CDR3 DNA: TGTGCCAGCAGTTCGCCCCACCGTTTCTCTGGAAACACCATATATTTT.

The V and J genes are TRBV27 and TRBJ1-1, with 8 bases that match TRBD1. CDR1 is MNHEY and CDR2 is SMNVEV in the germline V gene (reference sequence). The CDR3 totals 13 residues. V lost 8 bases and J lost 4; bases outside the gene matches: 6. CDR3 bases: TGTGCCAGCGGACGGACAGGGCTCACTGAAGCTTTCTTT. Translation: CASGRTGLTEAFF.

The chain uses TRBV28 and TRBJ1-1; D gene ambiguous. This CDR3 region has 12 residues. Germline V gene data show CDR1 as MDHEN and CDR2 as SYDVKM. Trimming removed 3 bases from V and 7 bases from J, with 9 bases in between. The CDR3 loop reads CASSLPISEAFF. DNA of the CDR3: TGTGCCAGCAGTTTGCCTATAAGTGAAGCTTTCTTT. Drawing the rest from reference TRBV28 and TRBJ1-1, the complete variable domain is DVKVTQSSRYLVKRTGEKVFLECVQDMDHENMFWYRQDPGLGLRLIYFSYDVKMKEKGDIPEGYSVSREKKERFSLILESASTNQTSMYLCASSLPISEAFFGQGTRLTVV.

The genes are TRBV29-1 and TRBJ2-1; D call uncertain. The CDR3 runs to 13 residues. V lost 7 bases to trimming and J lost 2 bases, with 12 bases between them. Germline V gene lookup returns CDR1 SQVTM and CDR2 ANQGSEA. The CDR3 sequence is CSAQGNAYNEQFF. DNA of the CDR3: TGCAGCGCCCAAGGGAATGCCTACAATGAGCAGTTCTTC.

This clone was detected once. The genes are TRBV9 and TRBJ1-2; the D is unclear. The length of the CDR3 is 14 residues. V lost 0 bases and J 2 bases, leaving 8 bases between the germline ends. Germline values: CDR1 SGDLS, CDR2 YYNGEE. The CDR3 spells CASSVALGNYGYTF. In DNA form, the CDR3 reads TGTGCCAGCAGCGTAGCGCTCGGGAACTATGGCTACACCTTC.

The chain carries TRBV11-3 and TRBJ1-2, with TRBD1 as a possible D gene (6 bases). CDR3 length: 17 amino acids. CDR1 is SGHNT and CDR2 is YENEEA in the germline V gene. V lost 2 bases and J lost 1, with 17 bases in between. The chain's CDR3 is CASSLHTGGRHNYGYTF. The CDR3 bases are TGTGCCAGCAGCTTACACACCGGGGGGCGCCATAACTATGGCTACACCTTC.

In this sample, this clone turned up once. V and J are TRBV13 and TRBJ2-1; 9 bases fit TRBD2. Germline V gene sequence: CDR1 PRHDT, CDR2 FYEKMQ (reference sequence). V lost 1 base and J lost 9; bases outside the gene matches: 10. CDR3 size: 16 residues. CDR3 nucleotides: TGTGCCAGCAGCTTAGCAGGTCGGGCGGGAGGGTTTGAGCAGTTCTTC. It codes for CASSLAGRAGGFEQFF.

This rearrangement joins TRBV6-5 to TRBJ2-3; D perhaps matches TRBD2 (5 bases). V was pared by 4 bases and J by 2 bases, with 13 bases between. Germline assignment: CDR1 MNHEY and CDR2 SVGAGI. This CDR3 has 15 amino acids. CDR3 coding DNA: TGTGCCAGCAGTTTCACTAGTCTAAACACAGATACGCAGTATTTT. Its translation: CASSFTSLNTDTQYF.

The gene calls are TRBV18 and TRBJ1-4, with D unclear. Trimming took 0 bases from V and 16 from J, leaving 9 bases between them. CDR3 length: 11 residues. The germline gives CDR1 KGHSH, CDR2 LQKENI. The DNA of the CDR3 is TGTGCCAGCTCACCACCGAACTGCCCGTTTTTT. It yields the protein CASSPPNCPFF.

This rearrangement joins TRBV9 to TRBJ1-1, with a tentative D call TRBD1 (6 bases). Germline CDR1 reads SGDLS; CDR2 reads YYNGEE. Trimming left V 0 bases short and J 5 bases short, with 17 bases between. This CDR3 is 16 amino acids long. Written as DNA, the CDR3 is TGTGCCAGCAGCGTAGATTTTGACAGTAGGGGGACTGAAGCTTTCTTT. It codes for CASSVDFDSRGTEAFF.

As to this clone: Other DNA sequences in this specimen translate into the identical CDR3. V usage is TRBV9 and J usage is TRBJ1-2, with D perhaps matching TRBD1 (6 bases). V dropped 0 bases and J dropped 2 bases, with 8 bases sitting between them. Germline V lookup: CDR1 SGDLS, CDR2 YYNGEE. CDR3 length: 14 residues. The CDR3 nucleotides are TGTGCCAGCAGCGTAGCCGACAGGAACTATGGCTACACCTTC. Its translation: CASSVADRNYGYTF.

The rearrangement uses TRBV11-3 and TRBJ2-1; 12 nucleotides match TRBD2. Germline V gene lookup returns CDR1 SGHNT and CDR2 YENEEA. This CDR3 is built from 17 residues. The V and J ends lost 0 bases and 4 bases, in that order; junction bases with no gene match: 4. The CDR3 reads CASSLEVGLAGYNEQFF. CDR3 nucleotides: TGTGCCAGCAGCTTAGAAGTGGGACTAGCGGGTTACAATGAGCAGTTCTTC. Together with reference TRBV11-3 and TRBJ2-1, the CDR3 gives the full variable domain: EAGVVQSPRYKIIEKKQPVAFWCNPISGHNTLYWYLQNLGQGPELLIRYENEEAVDDSQLPKDRFSAERLKGVDSTLKIQPAELGDSAVYLCASSLEVGLAGYNEQFFGPGTRLTVL.

The chain recombines TRBV10-3 with TRBJ2-1; unclear D gene. V was clipped by 2 bases and J by 0 bases, with 11 bases between them. CDR3 length: 16 residues. Germline V gives CDR1 ENHRY, CDR2 SYGVKD. The CDR3 sequence: CAISENGVFSYNEQFF. CDR3 coding DNA: TGTGCCATCAGTGAGAACGGCGTCTTCTCCTACAATGAGCAGTTCTTC.

V and J are TRBV27 and TRBJ1-3, with 7 bases that match TRBD1. V was clipped by 4 bases and J by 0 bases; unmatched bases: 9. CDR1 and CDR2 from the germline V gene are MNHEY and SMNVEV (reference sequence). The CDR3 consists of 17 residues. CDR3 in DNA: TGTGCCAGCAGTTCGACCCGAGACAGGGTCTCTGGAAACACCATATATTTT. Residues: CASSSTRDRVSGNTIYF.

The chain joins TRBV11-3 to TRBJ2-5; TRBD1 matches 7 bases. CDR1 and CDR2 (germline): SGHNT, YENEEA. The CDR3 consists of 16 residues. With V trimmed by 2 bases and J by 5 bases, 11 bases remained unmatched. The CDR3 loop reads CASSLMGLTGSETQYF. CDR3 coding DNA: TGTGCCAGCAGCTTAATGGGGTTGACAGGGAGCGAGACCCAGTACTTC.

V is TRBV30 and J is TRBJ1-5; D is undetermined. Trimming took 3 bases from V and 2 from J, leaving 14 bases between them. Germline V gene data show CDR1 as GTSNPN and CDR2 as SVGIG (reference sequence). The CDR3 consists of 15 residues. CDR3 bases: TGTGCCTGGAGCTCCCTCGTCGGAGGCAATCAGCCCCAGCATTTT. It translates to CAWSSLVGGNQPQHF.

This chain joins TRBV18 and TRBJ2-6; TRBD2 might be the D (5 bases). The CDR3 covers 19 residues. The germline V gene has CDR1 KGHSH and CDR2 LQKENI. The V end was cut by 1 base, the J end by 0 bases, with 16 bases between. CDR3 loop: CASSPLSPADNSGANVLTF. CDR3 DNA: TGTGCCAGCTCACCACTTAGTCCAGCGGATAACTCTGGGGCCAACGTCCTGACTTTC.

This chain connects TRBV6-5 to TRBJ2-7; 8 bases match TRBD2. Germline lookup yields CDR1 MNHEY and CDR2 SVGAGI. The CDR3 consists of 14 residues. V was pared by 5 bases and J by 0 bases, with 3 bases of the junction left unmatched. The CDR3 region is CASSRTSSSYEQYF. The CDR3 DNA sequence: TGTGCCAGCAGTCGGACTAGCAGCTCCTACGAGCAGTACTTC.

The V gene is TRBV19, the J gene TRBJ2-3, with 8 positions matching TRBD2. The CDR3 contains 16 residues. V shed 3 bases, J shed 2 bases, and the junction held 7 bases outside the gene matches. Germline V gene data show CDR1 as LNHDA and CDR2 as SQIVND (reference sequence). The DNA of the CDR3 is TGTGCCAGTAGTATCTTGGCGGGAGGCCCCACAGATACGCAGTATTTT. It is translated as CASSILAGGPTDTQYF.

The rearrangement links TRBV28 to TRBJ2-1, with 7 bases fitting TRBD2. Trimming removed 2 bases from V and 0 bases from J; junction bases left unmatched: 4. The CDR3 spans 16 residues. Germline lookup yields CDR1 MDHEN and CDR2 SYDVKM. CDR3 protein: CASSLGGLGSYNEQFF. In DNA, the CDR3 is TGTGCCAGCAGTTTAGGCGGACTAGGCTCCTACAATGAGCAGTTCTTC.